These 2 T cell receptor beta chains were all obtained from the same sample, sequenced in a study of T cells after yellow fever vaccination. Each CDR3 protein gets one entry after TCRdb re-called the 5' RACE reads with MiXCR. This table holds about 230,000 distinct CDR3 sequences, 6.7% found once. Material: CD4+ T cells sorted from PBMCs, obtained on the day of the yellow fever booster vaccination. Receptor source: a man in his thirties or forties who received the YFV17D yellow fever vaccine.

This clonotype came up a few times. As DNA, the CDR3 is TGTGCCAGCAGCTTAGATGCCCAGGTCATCTATGGCTACACCTTC. Translation gives CASSLDAQVIYGYTF. The chain recombines TRBV7-8 with TRBJ1-2; D not certain. From germline, CDR1 is SGHVS and CDR2 FQNEAQ. V lost 1 base, J lost 4 bases, and 13 bases lay in between. This CDR3 is 15 amino acids long.

The table lists this clonotype with many counts. CDR3 nucleotides: TGTGCCAGCAGCTTAGGTTCAACCGCCGGCACAGATACGCAGTATTTT. Amino acids: CASSLGSTAGTDTQYF. The rearrangement uses TRBV11-2 and TRBJ2-3, with unresolved D. CDR1 and CDR2 (germline): SGHAT, FQNNGV. V dropped 1 base and J dropped 1 base, with 12 bases sitting between them. The CDR3 has 16 residues.